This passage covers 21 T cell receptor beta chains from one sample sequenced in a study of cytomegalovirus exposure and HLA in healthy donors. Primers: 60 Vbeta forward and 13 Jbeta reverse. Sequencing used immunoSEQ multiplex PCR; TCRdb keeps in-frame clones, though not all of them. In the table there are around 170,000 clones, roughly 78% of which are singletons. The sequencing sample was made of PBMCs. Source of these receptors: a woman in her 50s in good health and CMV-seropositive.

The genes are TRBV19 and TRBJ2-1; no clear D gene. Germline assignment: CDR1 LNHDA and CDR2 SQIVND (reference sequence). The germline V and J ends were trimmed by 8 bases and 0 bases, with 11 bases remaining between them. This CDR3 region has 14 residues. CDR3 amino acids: CASRPESSYNEQFF. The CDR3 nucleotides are TGTGCCAGTCGGCCGGAGAGCTCCTACAATGAGCAGTTCTTC.

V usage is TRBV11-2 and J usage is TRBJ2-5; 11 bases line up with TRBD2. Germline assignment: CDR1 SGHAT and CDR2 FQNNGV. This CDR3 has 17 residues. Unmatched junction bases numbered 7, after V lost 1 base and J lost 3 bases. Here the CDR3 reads CASSLGFSGRAEETQYF. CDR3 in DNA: TGTGCCAGCAGCTTAGGATTTAGCGGGAGGGCCGAAGAGACCCAGTACTTC.

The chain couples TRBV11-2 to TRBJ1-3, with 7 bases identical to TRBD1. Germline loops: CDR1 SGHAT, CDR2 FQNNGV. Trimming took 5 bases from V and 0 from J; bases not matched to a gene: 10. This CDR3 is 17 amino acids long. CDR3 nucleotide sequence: TGTGCCAGCAGCCAAACATCGGGGACAGTCTCTGGAAACACCATATATTTT. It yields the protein CASSQTSGTVSGNTIYF.

The CDR3 is CASSLSDRGVHEQYF. The CDR3 coding sequence is TGTGCCAGCAGTTTATCGGACAGAGGGGTCCACGAGCAGTACTTC. V is TRBV27 and J is TRBJ2-7; the D gene is possibly TRBD1 (6 bases). Between the trimmed V and J ends, which lost 0 bases and 5 bases, there was a span of 14 bases. CDR3 size: 15 residues. Germline CDR1 reads MNHEY; CDR2 reads SMNVEV (reference sequence).

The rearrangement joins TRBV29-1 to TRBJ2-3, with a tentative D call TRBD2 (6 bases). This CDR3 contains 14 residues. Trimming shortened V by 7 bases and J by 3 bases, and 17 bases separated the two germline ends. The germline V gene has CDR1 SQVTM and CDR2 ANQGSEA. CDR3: CSALGGSSTDTQYF. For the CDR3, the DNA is TGCAGCGCACTCGGAGGGTCGTCGACAGATACGCAGTATTTT.

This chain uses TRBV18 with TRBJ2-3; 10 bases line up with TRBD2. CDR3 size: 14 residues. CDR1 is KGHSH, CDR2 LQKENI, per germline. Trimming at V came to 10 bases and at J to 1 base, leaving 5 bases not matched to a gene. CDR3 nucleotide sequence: TGTGCCACCACCGGGACTAGCGGCACAGATACGCAGTATTTT. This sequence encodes CATTGTSGTDTQYF.

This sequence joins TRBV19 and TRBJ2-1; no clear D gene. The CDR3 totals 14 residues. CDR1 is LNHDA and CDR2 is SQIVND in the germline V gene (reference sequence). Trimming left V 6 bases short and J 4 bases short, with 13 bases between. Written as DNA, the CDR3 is TGTGCCAGTAGCGGTCTAGAGTATTACAATGAGCAGTTCTTC. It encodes CASSGLEYYNEQFF.

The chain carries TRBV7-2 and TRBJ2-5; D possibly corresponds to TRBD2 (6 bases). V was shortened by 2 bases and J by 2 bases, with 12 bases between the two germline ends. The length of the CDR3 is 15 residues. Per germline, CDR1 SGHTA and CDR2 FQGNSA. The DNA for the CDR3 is TGTGCCAGCAGCTTATCCCTAGCGATACAAGAGACCCAGTACTTC. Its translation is CASSLSLAIQETQYF. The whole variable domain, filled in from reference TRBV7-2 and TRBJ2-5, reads GAGVSQSPSNKVTEKGKDVELRCDPISGHTALYWYRQSLGQGLEFLIYFQGNSAPDKSGLPSDRFSAERTGGSVSTLTIQRTQQEDSAVYLCASSLSLAIQETQYFGPGTRLLVL.

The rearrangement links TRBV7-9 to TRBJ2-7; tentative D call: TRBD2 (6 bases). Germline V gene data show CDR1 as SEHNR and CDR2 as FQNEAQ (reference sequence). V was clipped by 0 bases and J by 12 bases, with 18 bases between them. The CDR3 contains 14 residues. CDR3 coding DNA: TGTGCCAGCAGCTTAGCTGCGACTCGAGGAGGGTGGTACTTC. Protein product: CASSLAATRGGWYF.

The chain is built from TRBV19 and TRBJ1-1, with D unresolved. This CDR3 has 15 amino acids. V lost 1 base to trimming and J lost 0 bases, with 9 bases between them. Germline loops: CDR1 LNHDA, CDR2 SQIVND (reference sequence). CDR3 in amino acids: CASSIGPTLNTEAFF. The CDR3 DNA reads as TGTGCCAGTAGTATAGGGCCCACCCTGAACACTGAAGCTTTCTTT.

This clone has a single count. This chain's CDR3 is CACRTGPLNNEKLFF. CDR3 bases: TGTGCCTGTCGGACTGGTCCTCTAAATAATGAAAAACTGTTTTTT. The chain uses TRBV19 and TRBJ1-4; D not certain. Germline-derived CDR1 and CDR2 are LNHDA and SQIVND (reference sequence). The V and J ends lost 11 bases and 4 bases respectively, with 20 bases between them. The CDR3 covers 15 residues.

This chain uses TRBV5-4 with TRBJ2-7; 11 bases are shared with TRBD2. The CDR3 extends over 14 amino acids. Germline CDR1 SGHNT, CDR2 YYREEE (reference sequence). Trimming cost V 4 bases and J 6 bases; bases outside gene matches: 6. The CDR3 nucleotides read TGTGCCAGCAGCCCGACTAGCGGGACGGGCGAGCAGTACTTC. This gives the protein CASSPTSGTGEQYF.

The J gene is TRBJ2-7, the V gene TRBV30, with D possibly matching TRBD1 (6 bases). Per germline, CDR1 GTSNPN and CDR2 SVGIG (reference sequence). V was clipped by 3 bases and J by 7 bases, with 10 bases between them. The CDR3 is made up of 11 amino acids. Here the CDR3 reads CAWRGQGEQYF. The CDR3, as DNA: TGTGCCTGGAGGGGACAAGGGGAGCAGTACTTC.

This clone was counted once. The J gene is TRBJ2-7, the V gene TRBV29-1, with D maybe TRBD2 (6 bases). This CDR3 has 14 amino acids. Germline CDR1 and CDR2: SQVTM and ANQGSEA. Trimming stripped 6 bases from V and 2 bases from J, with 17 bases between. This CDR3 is CSVVVGERAYEQYF. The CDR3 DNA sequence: TGCAGCGTGGTTGTCGGGGAGCGGGCCTACGAGCAGTACTTC.

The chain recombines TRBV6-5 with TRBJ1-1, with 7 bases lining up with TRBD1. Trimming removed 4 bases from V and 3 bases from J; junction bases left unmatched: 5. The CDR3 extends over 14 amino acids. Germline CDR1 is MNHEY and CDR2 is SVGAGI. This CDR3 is CASSLQGRYTEAFF. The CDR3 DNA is TGTGCCAGCAGTTTACAGGGGCGGTACACTGAAGCTTTCTTT.

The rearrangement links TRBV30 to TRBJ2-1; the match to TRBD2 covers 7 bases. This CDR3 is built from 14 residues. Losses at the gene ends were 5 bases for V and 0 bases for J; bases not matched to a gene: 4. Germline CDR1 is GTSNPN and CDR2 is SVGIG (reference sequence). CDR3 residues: CAWSRGSSYNEQFF. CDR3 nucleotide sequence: TGTGCCTGGTCACGCGGGAGCTCCTACAATGAGCAGTTCTTC.

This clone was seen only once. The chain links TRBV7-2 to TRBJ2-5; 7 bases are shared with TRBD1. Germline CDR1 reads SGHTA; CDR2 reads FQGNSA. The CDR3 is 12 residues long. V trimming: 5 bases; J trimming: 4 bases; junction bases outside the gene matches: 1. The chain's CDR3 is CASSRQGETQYF. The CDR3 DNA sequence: TGTGCCAGCAGCAGACAGGGAGAGACCCAGTACTTC.

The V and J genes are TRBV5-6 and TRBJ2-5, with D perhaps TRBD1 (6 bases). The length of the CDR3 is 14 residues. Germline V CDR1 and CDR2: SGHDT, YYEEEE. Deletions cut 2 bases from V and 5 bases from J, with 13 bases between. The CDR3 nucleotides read TGTGCCAGCAGCTTCCAACAGGGTCGGGAGACCCAGTACTTC. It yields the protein CASSFQQGRETQYF.

The CDR3 DNA follows: TGTGCCAGCAGGCCAGTACAGGGTAGAGCTTTCTTT. This encodes CASRPVQGRAFF. The V call is TRBV11-2, the J call TRBJ1-1, with TRBD1 as a possible D gene (6 bases). The CDR3 is made up of 12 amino acids. V lost 6 bases, J lost 10 bases, and 15 bases lay in between. Germline loops: CDR1 SGHAT, CDR2 FQNNGV.

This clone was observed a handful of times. The CDR3 DNA reads as TGCAGCGTTGGAATCGGGTCGGGAGATACGCAGTATTTT. This sequence encodes CSVGIGSGDTQYF. This chain uses TRBV29-1 with TRBJ2-3; no reliable D call. Trimming took off 4 bases at V and 5 bases at J, with 13 bases between the two ends. Germline loops: CDR1 SQVTM, CDR2 ANQGSEA. This CDR3 has 13 amino acids.

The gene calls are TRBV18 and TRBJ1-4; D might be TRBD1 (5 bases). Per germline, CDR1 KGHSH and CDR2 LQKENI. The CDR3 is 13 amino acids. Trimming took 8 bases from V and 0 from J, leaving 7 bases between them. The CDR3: CASRGATNEKLFF. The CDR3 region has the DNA TGTGCCAGCAGGGGTGCAACTAATGAAAAACTGTTTTTT.